This is a list of T cell receptor beta chains from one sample in a study of cytomegalovirus exposure and HLA in healthy donors. TCRdb keeps only in-frame clones here, not all; method: immunoSEQ multiplex PCR. The table records about 120,000 clones, roughly 80% of them present only once. Sequencing was performed on PBMCs. The receptor source for this set is a man aged 18 to 29 in good health and CMV-seropositive. Both conserved end residues are part of each CDR3. The D gene is left open where the match is weak. Part of the rows lack a size; the others show once, few, many or a class for expanded clones.

j_call	v_call	d_call	cdr3_length	clone_size	cdr3_aa	cdr3_nt
TRBJ1-3	TRBV6-6	-	14	-	CASSYDGAGNTIYF	TGTGCCAGCAGTTACGACGGGGCTGGAAACACCATATATTTT
TRBJ2-5	TRBV10-2	TRBD1	14	-	CGSSRDRAGTAQYF	TGCGGATCCAGTAGGGACAGGGCTGGTACCGCCCAGTACTTC
TRBJ2-7	TRBV10-3	-	14	few	CAINTGLNSYEQYF	TGTGCCATCAACACAGGTCTTAACTCCTACGAGCAGTACTTC
TRBJ1-1	TRBV5-5	-	14	-	CASSLSAVNTEAFF	TGTGCCAGCAGCCTGAGCGCGGTGAACACTGAAGCTTTCTTT
TRBJ1-1	TRBV7-2	TRBD1	14	-	CASSLGGQGKGAFF	TGTGCCAGCAGCTTAGGGGGACAGGGTAAAGGAGCTTTCTTT
TRBJ2-7	TRBV7-9	TRBD1	14	-	CASIRSGTGDEQYF	TGTGCCAGCATAAGATCCGGGACAGGGGACGAGCAGTACTTC
TRBJ1-4	TRBV21-1	-	18	-	CASSKVPGQIPTNEKLFF	TGTGCCAGCAGCAAAGTACCGGGACAGATACCAACTAATGAAAAACTGTTTTTT
TRBJ2-6	TRBV10-3	TRBD1	19	once	CAISLLGDRDNSGANVLTF	TGTGCCATCAGTCTTCTAGGGGACAGGGACAATTCTGGGGCCAACGTCCTGACTTTC
TRBJ1-1	TRBV19	TRBD1	16	few	CASSIRTGGEAGEAFF	TGTGCCAGTAGTATCCGGACAGGGGGAGAGGCAGGTGAAGCTTTCTTT
TRBJ1-3	TRBV28	TRBD1	20	-	CASSSPTGTGDHSPGNTIYF	TGTGCCAGCAGTTCACCTACCGGGACAGGGGATCATAGCCCTGGAAACACCATATATTTT
TRBJ1-4	TRBV7-8	-	14	-	CASRLRPINEKLFF	TGTGCCAGCAGGTTGCGGCCGATTAATGAAAAACTGTTTTTT
TRBJ2-1	TRBV10-3	-	19	-	CAISDPTASEDRAFNEQFF	TGTGCCATCAGTGATCCAACCGCTTCCGAGGACAGAGCCTTCAATGAGCAGTTCTTC
TRBJ2-7	TRBV9	-	14	-	CASSGTEGTYEQYF	TGTGCCAGCAGCGGGACAGAGGGGACCTACGAGCAGTACTTC
TRBJ1-2	TRBV6-5	-	13	-	CASSPTGNYGYTF	TGTGCCAGCAGTCCCACAGGGAACTATGGCTACACCTTC
TRBJ1-4	TRBV5-4	TRBD1	14	few	CASSLAGGNEKLFF	TGTGCCAGCAGCTTGGCAGGGGGTAATGAAAAACTGTTTTTT
TRBJ2-7	TRBV18	TRBD1	14	-	CASSPFQDRDEQYF	TGTGCCAGCTCACCGTTCCAAGACAGGGACGAGCAGTACTTC
TRBJ2-7	TRBV5-1	TRBD1	15	-	CASSSTGSPSYEQYF	TGCGCCAGCAGTTCGACAGGGTCCCCCTCCTACGAGCAGTACTTC
TRBJ1-1	TRBV7-9	-	15	-	CASSLAPASGTEAFF	TGTGCCAGCAGCTTAGCTCCAGCCTCGGGCACTGAAGCTTTCTTT
TRBJ1-6	TRBV5-1	-	15	-	CASSLSGGQNSPLHF	TGCGCCAGCAGCTTGTCCGGGGGTCAGAATTCACCCCTCCACTTT
TRBJ1-2	TRBV15	TRBD1	13	-	CATSVGQGSGYTF	TGTGCCACCAGCGTAGGACAGGGATCTGGCTACACCTTC
TRBJ2-7	TRBV14	TRBD1	15	-	CASSQARTGVYEQYF	TGTGCCAGCAGCCAAGCTAGGACAGGGGTCTACGAGCAGTACTTC
TRBJ2-1	TRBV7-9	TRBD1	15	-	CASSSRTGPYNEQFF	TGTGCCAGCAGCTCCCGGACAGGCCCCTACAATGAGCAGTTCTTC
TRBJ2-7	TRBV12-2	-	21	-	CASRHHPTGPTLTTQSYEQYF	TGTGCAAGTCGCCACCACCCGACAGGCCCTACCCTAACAACACAATCCTACGAGCAGTACTTC
TRBJ2-1	TRBV27	-	14	-	CASSLSGAYNEQFF	TGTGCCAGCAGTTTGAGCGGAGCCTACAATGAGCAGTTCTTC
TRBJ1-1	TRBV7-9	-	16	-	CASSPLVGFMNTEAFF	TGTGCCAGCAGCCCACTAGTAGGCTTTATGAACACTGAAGCTTTCTTT
TRBJ2-7	TRBV5-4	-	16	-	CASSQDRSSPTYEQYF	TGTGCCAGCAGCCAAGATAGGTCTAGCCCGACCTACGAGCAGTACTTC
TRBJ2-2	TRBV13	-	18	-	CASSTETGPHANTGELFF	TGTGCCAGCAGCACAGAGACCGGCCCACACGCGAACACCGGGGAGCTGTTTTTT
TRBJ1-2	TRBV4-1	-	16	-	CASSQTRDTQLRGYTF	TGCGCCAGCAGTCAAACTCGTGACACCCAGCTAAGGGGCTACACCTTC
TRBJ1-2	TRBV10-3	-	13	-	CAISDQNNYGYTF	TGTGCCATCAGTGACCAGAACAACTATGGCTACACCTTC
TRBJ2-3	TRBV5-4	TRBD2	19	-	CASSLGNRRSGTLTDTQYF	TGTGCCAGCAGCTTGGGAAATCGGCGTAGCGGGACCCTCACAGATACGCAGTATTTT
TRBJ1-4	TRBV4-1	-	14	-	CASTYWQGKEKLFF	TGCGCCAGCACATATTGGCAGGGAAAAGAAAAACTGTTTTTT
TRBJ2-2	TRBV4-3	TRBD2	14	-	CASRAPGLSGELFF	TGCGCCAGCAGGGCTCCGGGACTATCGGGGGAGCTGTTTTTT
TRBJ2-7	TRBV5-6	TRBD1	14	-	CASSYGTGTYEQYF	TGTGCCAGCAGCTACGGGACAGGGACCTACGAGCAGTACTTC
TRBJ2-1	TRBV7-6	-	12	once	CASSLREDEQFF	TGTGCCAGCAGCTTAAGGGAGGATGAGCAGTTCTTC